These 17 T cell receptor beta chains came from one sample sequenced in a study of Ad26.COV2.S vaccination and SARS-CoV-2 variants. TCRdb's table, derived via immunoSEQ multiplex PCR, lists solely in-frame clones and lacks some. Of a few hundred thousand clones in the sample, 75% to 95% are singletons; the top ten hold less than 15%. Specified treatment: approximately 18 received Ad26.COV2.S at low or high dose, single or two shots; 5 received placebo; per-sample allocation not given. After the first vaccine or placebo injection, samples were drawn on day 63. Sequenced here: peripheral blood, sampled in a trial of Ad26.COV2.S vaccine versus placebo. Source of these receptors: a person between 18 and 60 years old who received the Ad26.COV2.S COVID-19 vaccine or a placebo.

The J gene is TRBJ2-7, the V gene TRBV6-2 or TRBV6-3; 8 bases fit TRBD2. Germline CDR1 reads MNHEY; CDR2 reads SVGEGT. This CDR3 region has 16 residues. V gave up 4 bases and J gave up 2 bases; unmatched junction bases: 10. CDR3 coding DNA: TGTGCCAGCAGTTGGCCCAAGGCGGGAGGAACCTACGAGCAGTACTTC. Translation gives CASSWPKAGGTYEQYF.

The CDR3 reads CASSVGGKGYNEQFF. CDR3 DNA sequence: TGTGCCAGCAGCGTAGGCGGTAAGGGGTACAATGAGCAGTTCTTC. The chain couples TRBV9 to TRBJ2-1; possibly TRBD1 for D (5 bases). Germline assignment: CDR1 SGDLS and CDR2 YYNGEE. The CDR3 consists of 15 residues. The germline V and J ends were trimmed by 0 bases and 4 bases, with 11 bases remaining between them.

Details on this clone: The sample contains more than one DNA sequence encoding this CDR3. The J gene is TRBJ1-5, the V gene TRBV19; perhaps TRBD1 as D (5 bases). The V gene's germline CDR1 is LNHDA and CDR2 SQIVND (reference sequence). The ends were cut back, 3 bases at V and 4 bases at J, with 10 bases in the middle. The CDR3 totals 14 residues. The CDR3 loop reads CASSIQGGNQPQHF. The CDR3 nucleotides are TGTGCCAGTAGTATCCAGGGCGGGAATCAGCCCCAGCATTTT.

This chain links TRBV29-1 with TRBJ1-2; D perhaps matches TRBD1 (5 bases). Trimming pared 4 bases from V and 2 bases from J, leaving 20 bases between. Germline lookup yields CDR1 SQVTM and CDR2 ANQGSEA. The CDR3 is 16 amino acids. The CDR3 spells CSVARQGPGGNYGYTF. CDR3 nucleotides: TGCAGCGTTGCGCGGCAGGGTCCGGGAGGGAACTATGGCTACACCTTC.

The chain has TRBV3-1 (or the pseudogene TRBV3-2) and TRBJ1-6, with 8 bases matching TRBD1. Germline loops: CDR1 LGHDT, CDR2 YNNKEL (reference sequence). CDR3 size: 15 residues. V was pared by 4 bases and J by 10 bases, with 9 bases of the junction left unmatched. The CDR3 nucleotides are TGTGCCAGCAGCCCCAGGACAGGGAGAAGCTCACCCCTCCACTTT. It codes for CASSPRTGRSSPLHF.

The chain employs TRBV3-1 (or the pseudogene TRBV3-2) and TRBJ1-3; D might be TRBD1 (6 bases). CDR3 length equals 16 residues. V was clipped by 0 bases and J by 4 bases, with 13 bases between them. Per the germline V gene, CDR1 is LGHDT and CDR2 is YNNKEL (reference sequence). CDR3 sequence (DNA): TGTGCCAGCAGCCAAGATCGGGGGGCTTGGGGAAACACCATATATTTT. Its translation is CASSQDRGAWGNTIYF.

The genes are TRBV7-8 and TRBJ1-2; no definite D call. The CDR3 runs to 13 residues. Trimming pared 0 bases from V and 2 bases from J, leaving 4 bases between. Germline-derived CDR1 and CDR2 are SGHVS and FQNEAQ. In nucleotides, the CDR3 is TGTGCCAGCAGCTTAGCACAAAACTATGGCTACACCTTC. Translating gives CASSLAQNYGYTF.

The chain uses TRBV2 and TRBJ2-5, with D uncertain. The CDR3 consists of 13 residues. The V gene's germline CDR1 is SNHLY and CDR2 FYNNEI. Trimming shortened V by 4 bases and J by 7 bases, and 13 bases separated the two germline ends. CDR3 sequence (DNA): TGTGCCAGCAGTGGGCCATCTATGGGGACCCAGTACTTC. It encodes CASSGPSMGTQYF.

The chain couples TRBV7-2 to TRBJ2-1; D remains ambiguous. V lost 0 bases to trimming and J lost 0 bases, with 12 bases between them. The CDR3 extends over 17 amino acids. Germline CDR1 SGHTA, CDR2 FQGNSA. This CDR3 is CASSLARGSSSYNEQFF. The CDR3 coding sequence is TGTGCCAGCAGCTTAGCGCGTGGGTCAAGCTCCTACAATGAGCAGTTCTTC. Based on the CDR3 plus reference TRBV7-2 and TRBJ2-1, the full variable domain is GAGVSQSPSNKVTEKGKDVELRCDPISGHTALYWYRQSLGQGLEFLIYFQGNSAPDKSGLPSDRFSAERTGGSVSTLTIQRTQQEDSAVYLCASSLARGSSSYNEQFFGPGTRLTVL.

The genes are TRBV6-2 or TRBV6-3 and TRBJ2-7; D possibly corresponds to TRBD2 (6 bases). This CDR3 comprises 16 residues. The ends were cut back, 0 bases at V and 0 bases at J, with 12 bases in the middle. Germline CDR1 is MNHEY and CDR2 is SVGEGT. The CDR3: CASSYSSGYLSYEQYF. The CDR3 nucleotides are TGTGCCAGCAGTTACTCGAGCGGGTACCTCTCCTACGAGCAGTACTTC.

The chain recombines TRBV7-8 with TRBJ2-7; no firm D call. The germline CDR1 and CDR2 sequences are SGHVS and FQNEAQ. This CDR3 is 13 amino acids long. Trimming stripped 4 bases from V and 7 bases from J, with 14 bases between. The CDR3 DNA sequence: TGTGCCAGCAGCTATGACCCGACGACGGAGCAGTACTTC. It translates to CASSYDPTTEQYF.

This clone was detected only once. Written as DNA, the CDR3 is TGCGCCAGCAGTCATTCGACAGGGGGGAGAGATGCTGGGGCCAACGTCCTGACTTTC. Amino acids: CASSHSTGGRDAGANVLTF. This chain connects TRBV23-1 to TRBJ2-6, with 9 bases that match TRBD1. TRBV23-1 is reported as an ORF; its role is uncertain. The CDR3 sequence is 19 residues long. V gave up 3 bases and J gave up 2 bases; unmatched junction bases: 11.

This clone has just one count. The chain carries TRBV27 and TRBJ2-1; 8 bases line up with TRBD2. V lost 0 bases to trimming and J lost 2 bases; unmatched junction nucleotides: 3. Germline CDR1 is MNHEY and CDR2 is SMNVEV (reference sequence). CDR3 length equals 16 residues. CDR3 in amino acids: CASSLSSGLAYNEQFF. The CDR3 DNA is TGTGCCAGCAGTTTATCGTCGGGACTAGCCTACAATGAGCAGTTCTTC.

The chain couples TRBV4-3 to TRBJ1-2, with TRBD1 matching 7 bases. Germline V gene sequence: CDR1 LGHNA, CDR2 YSLEER. J gave up 5 bases and V 4 bases, and 13 bases lay outside the gene matches. CDR3 length: 16 amino acids. CDR3: CASSRLSGTETYGYTF. CDR3 sequence (DNA): TGCGCCAGCAGCCGTTTATCCGGGACAGAGACTTATGGCTACACCTTC.

The rearrangement joins TRBV18 to TRBJ1-5; D is unresolved. Germline loops: CDR1 KGHSH, CDR2 LQKENI. This CDR3 contains 12 residues. The V end was cut by 6 bases, the J end by 9 bases, with 12 bases between. The CDR3 DNA is TGTGCCAGCTCCAGTTTAGTGGGGCCCCAGCATTTT. Residues: CASSSLVGPQHF.

This clone was seen repeatedly, ten times or more. The gene calls are TRBV10-3 and TRBJ1-2, with 8 bases aligning to TRBD1. The CDR3 runs to 16 residues. The germline CDR1 and CDR2 sequences are ENHRY and SYGVKD. Unmatched junction bases numbered 7, after V lost 0 bases and J lost 4 bases. This chain's CDR3 is CAISESQGAAIYGYTF. CDR3 DNA: TGTGCCATCAGTGAGTCCCAGGGGGCGGCGATCTATGGCTACACCTTC.

The chain recombines TRBV2 with TRBJ2-1, with a tentative D call TRBD2 (6 bases). The germline V gene has CDR1 SNHLY and CDR2 FYNNEI. V lost 8 bases and J lost 4, with 18 bases in between. The CDR3 loop spans 15 amino acids. The CDR3 nucleotides are TGTGCCAGCCGTATGGGGGGAGCATTGTACAATGAGCAGTTCTTC. Its translation is CASRMGGALYNEQFF.